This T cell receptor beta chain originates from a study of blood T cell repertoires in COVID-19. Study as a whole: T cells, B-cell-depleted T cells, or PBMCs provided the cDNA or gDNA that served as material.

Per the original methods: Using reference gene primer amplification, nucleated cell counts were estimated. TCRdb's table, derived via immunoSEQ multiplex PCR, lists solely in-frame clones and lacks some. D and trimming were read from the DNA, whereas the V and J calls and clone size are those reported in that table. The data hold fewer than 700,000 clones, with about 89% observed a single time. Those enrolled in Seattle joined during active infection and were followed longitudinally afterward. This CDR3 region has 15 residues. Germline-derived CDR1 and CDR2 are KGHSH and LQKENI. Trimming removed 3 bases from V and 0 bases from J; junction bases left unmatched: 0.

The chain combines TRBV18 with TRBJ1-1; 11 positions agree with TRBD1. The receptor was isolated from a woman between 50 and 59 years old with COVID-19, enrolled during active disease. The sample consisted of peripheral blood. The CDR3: CASSPGQGVNTEAFF. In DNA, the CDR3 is TGTGCCAGCTCACCGGGACAGGGGGTGAACACTGAAGCTTTCTTT.